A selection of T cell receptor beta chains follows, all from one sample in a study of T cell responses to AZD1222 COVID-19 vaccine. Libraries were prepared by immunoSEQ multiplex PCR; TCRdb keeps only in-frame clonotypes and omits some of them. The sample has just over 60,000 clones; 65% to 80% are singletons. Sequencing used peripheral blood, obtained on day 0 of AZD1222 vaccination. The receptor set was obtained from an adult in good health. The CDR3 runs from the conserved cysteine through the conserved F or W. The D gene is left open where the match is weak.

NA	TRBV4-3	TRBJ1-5	CASSQDAHGGRNQPQHF
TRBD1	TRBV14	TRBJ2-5	CASSQDVGTGEETQYF
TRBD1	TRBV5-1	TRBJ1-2	CASSLGGQGAGYTF
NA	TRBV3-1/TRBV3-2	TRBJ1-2	CASSQDEFNYGYTF
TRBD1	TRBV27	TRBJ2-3	CASSRTGSDTQYF
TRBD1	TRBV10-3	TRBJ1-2	CAISESGGGGGYGYTF
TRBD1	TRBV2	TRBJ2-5	CASRETTGLGEETQYF
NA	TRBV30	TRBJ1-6	CAWSGDDNSPLHF
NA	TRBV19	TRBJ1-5	CATYPTGRGRNQPQHF
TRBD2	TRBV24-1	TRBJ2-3	CATSDPGLASTDTQYF